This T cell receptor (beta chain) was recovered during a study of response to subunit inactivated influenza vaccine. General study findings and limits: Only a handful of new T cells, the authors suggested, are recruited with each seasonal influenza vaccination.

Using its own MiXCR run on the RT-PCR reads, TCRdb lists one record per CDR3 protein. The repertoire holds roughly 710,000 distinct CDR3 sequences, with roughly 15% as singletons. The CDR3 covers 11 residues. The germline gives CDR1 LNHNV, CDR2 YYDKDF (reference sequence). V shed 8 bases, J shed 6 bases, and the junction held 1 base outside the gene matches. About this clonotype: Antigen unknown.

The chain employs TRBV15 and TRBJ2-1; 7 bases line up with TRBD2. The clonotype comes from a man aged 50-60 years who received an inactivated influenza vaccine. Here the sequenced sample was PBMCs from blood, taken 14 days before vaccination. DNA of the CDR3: TGTGCCACCGGGAGGGTCAATGAGCAGTTCTTC. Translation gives CATGRVNEQFF.